The rows below give T cell receptor beta chains drawn from one sample of a study of cytomegalovirus exposure and HLA in healthy donors. Produced via immunoSEQ multiplex PCR; TCRdb's table is partial and in-frame only. Of more than 85,000 clones listed, 70% to 80% are singletons. The sequencing input was PBMCs. These receptors were collected from a man aged 30-40 years in good health and CMV-seronegative. The CDR3 runs from the conserved cysteine through the conserved F or W. D genes are given only for firm matches. The listing skips clone size in some rows; elsewhere it reads once, few, many or a size class.

CDR3 protein	CDR3 DNA	D gene	V gene	clone size	J gene
CASSEREGTEAFF	TGTGCCAGCAGTGAACGGGAGGGCACTGAAGCTTTCTTT	NA	TRBV2	NA	TRBJ1-1
CASSGGSGETQYF	TGTGCCAGCAGCGGTGGGTCGGGGGAGACCCAGTACTTC	NA	TRBV9	NA	TRBJ2-5
CSVLTGKNTEAFF	TGCAGCGTTTTGACAGGGAAGAACACTGAAGCTTTCTTT	TRBD1	TRBV29-1	NA	TRBJ1-1
CASSLSSTGGPPESEAFF	TGTGCCAGCAGTTTATCCTCGACAGGGGGTCCGCCGGAGAGTGAAGCTTTCTTT	TRBD1	TRBV27	once	TRBJ1-1
CASSNRGQGLQETQYF	TGTGCCAGCAGCAACCGGGGACAGGGGCTCCAAGAGACCCAGTACTTC	TRBD1	TRBV9	NA	TRBJ2-5
CSVGETSGDEQFF	TGCAGCGTTGGGGAGACTAGCGGGGATGAGCAGTTCTTC	TRBD2	TRBV29-1	NA	TRBJ2-1
CASSPQGGETQYF	TGTGCCAGCAGTCCCCAGGGGGGAGAGACCCAGTACTTC	NA	TRBV6-4	NA	TRBJ2-5
CASRRRLGTHTEQYF	TGTGCCAGCAGACGTCGCCTCGGGACTCACACCGAGCAGTACTTC	NA	TRBV5-8	NA	TRBJ2-7
CATRPAVDSPLHF	TGCGCCACCCGGCCCGCGGTTGATTCACCCCTCCACTTT	NA	TRBV10-1	NA	TRBJ1-6
CASSQATDSGNTIYF	TGTGCCAGCAGCCAAGCGACGGACAGCGGAAACACCATATATTTT	NA	TRBV4-2	NA	TRBJ1-3